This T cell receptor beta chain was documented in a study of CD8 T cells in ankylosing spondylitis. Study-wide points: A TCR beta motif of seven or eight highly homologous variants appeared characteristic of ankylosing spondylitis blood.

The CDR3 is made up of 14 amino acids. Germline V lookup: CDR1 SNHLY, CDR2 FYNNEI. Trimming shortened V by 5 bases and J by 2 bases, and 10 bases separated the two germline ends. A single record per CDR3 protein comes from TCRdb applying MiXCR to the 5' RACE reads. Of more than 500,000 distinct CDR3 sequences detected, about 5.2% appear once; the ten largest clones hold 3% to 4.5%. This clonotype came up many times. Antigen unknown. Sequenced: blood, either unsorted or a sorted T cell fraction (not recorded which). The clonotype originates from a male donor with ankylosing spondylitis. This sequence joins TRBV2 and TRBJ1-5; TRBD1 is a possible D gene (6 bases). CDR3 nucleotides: TGTGCCAGCAGTCGACAGGTCGGCAATCAGCCCCAGCATTTT. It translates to CASSRQVGNQPQHF.